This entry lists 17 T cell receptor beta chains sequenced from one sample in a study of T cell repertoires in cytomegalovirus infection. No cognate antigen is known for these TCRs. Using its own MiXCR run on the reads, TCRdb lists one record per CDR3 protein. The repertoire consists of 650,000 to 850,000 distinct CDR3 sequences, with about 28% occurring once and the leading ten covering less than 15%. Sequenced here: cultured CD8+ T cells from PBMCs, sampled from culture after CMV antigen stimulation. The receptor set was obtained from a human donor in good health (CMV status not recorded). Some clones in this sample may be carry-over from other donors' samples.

CDR3 in amino acids: CASRQGGTQETQYF. DNA of the CDR3: TGTGCCAGCAGGCAGGGGGGGACACAAGAGACCCAGTACTTC. The chain couples TRBV12-3 or TRBV12-4 to TRBJ2-5; D assignment may be TRBD1 or TRBD2 (7 bases each). This CDR3 is built from 14 residues. Trimming pared 6 bases from V and 2 bases from J, leaving 13 bases between.

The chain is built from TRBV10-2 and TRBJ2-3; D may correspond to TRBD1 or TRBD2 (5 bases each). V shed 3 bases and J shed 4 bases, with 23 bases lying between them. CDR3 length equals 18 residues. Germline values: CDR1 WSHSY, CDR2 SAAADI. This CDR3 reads CASSEGSPGRVGADTQYF. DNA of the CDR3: TGCGCCAGCAGTGAAGGGTCCCCGGGGCGAGTTGGGGCAGATACGCAGTATTTT.

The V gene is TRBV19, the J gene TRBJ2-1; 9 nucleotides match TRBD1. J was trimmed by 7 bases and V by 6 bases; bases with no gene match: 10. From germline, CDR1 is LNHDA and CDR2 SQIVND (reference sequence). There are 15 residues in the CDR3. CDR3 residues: CASSSTGGDSNEQFF. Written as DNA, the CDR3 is TGTGCCAGTAGCTCCACAGGGGGCGATTCGAATGAGCAGTTCTTC.

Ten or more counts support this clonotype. CDR3 in amino acids: CASSLRGSSSYNEQFF. CDR3 nucleotide sequence: TGTGCCAGCAGCTTAAGAGGGTCTAGCTCCTACAATGAGCAGTTCTTC. The chain joins TRBV7-2 to TRBJ2-1; a weak D match, TRBD2 (5 bases). V was shortened by 2 bases and J by 0 bases, with 11 bases between the two germline ends. CDR3 length equals 16 residues. Germline CDR1 and CDR2: SGHTA and FQGNSA.

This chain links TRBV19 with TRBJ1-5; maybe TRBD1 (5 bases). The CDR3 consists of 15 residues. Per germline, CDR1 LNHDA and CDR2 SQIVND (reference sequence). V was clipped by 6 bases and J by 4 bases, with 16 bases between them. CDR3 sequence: CASSPWQGLNQPQHF. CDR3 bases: TGTGCCAGTAGCCCGTGGCAGGGCCTGAATCAGCCCCAGCATTTT.

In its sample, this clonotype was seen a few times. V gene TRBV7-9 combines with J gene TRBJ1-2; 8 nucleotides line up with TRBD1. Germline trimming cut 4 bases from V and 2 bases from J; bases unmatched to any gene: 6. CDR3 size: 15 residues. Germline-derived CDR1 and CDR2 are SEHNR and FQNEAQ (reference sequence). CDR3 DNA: TGTGCCAGCAGCTCTCGACAGGGGTCGAACTATGGCTACACCTTC. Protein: CASSSRQGSNYGYTF. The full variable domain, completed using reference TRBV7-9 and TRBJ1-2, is DTGVSQNPRHKITKRGQNVTFRCDPISEHNRLYWYRQTLGQGPEFLTYFQNEAQLEKSRLLSDRFSAERPKGSFSTLEIQRTEQGDSAMYLCASSSRQGSNYGYTFGSGTRLTVV.

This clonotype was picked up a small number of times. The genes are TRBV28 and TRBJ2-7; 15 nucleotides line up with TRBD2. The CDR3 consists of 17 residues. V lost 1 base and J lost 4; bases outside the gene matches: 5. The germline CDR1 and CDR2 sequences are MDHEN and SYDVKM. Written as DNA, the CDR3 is TGTGCCAGCAGTTTATCCTGGACTAGCGGGGGGGCATACGAGCAGTACGTC. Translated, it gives CASSLSWTSGGAYEQYV.

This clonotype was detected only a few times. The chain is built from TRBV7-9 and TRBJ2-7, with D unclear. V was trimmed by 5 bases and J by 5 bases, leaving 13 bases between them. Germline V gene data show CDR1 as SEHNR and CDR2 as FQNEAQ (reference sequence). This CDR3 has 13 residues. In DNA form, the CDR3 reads TGTGCCAGCAGCCCCGCCGAGGTCCACGAGCAGTACTTC. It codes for CASSPAEVHEQYF. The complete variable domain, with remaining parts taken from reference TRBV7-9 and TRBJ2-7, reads DTGVSQNPRHKITKRGQNVTFRCDPISEHNRLYWYRQTLGQGPEFLTYFQNEAQLEKSRLLSDRFSAERPKGSFSTLEIQRTEQGDSAMYLCASSPAEVHEQYFGPGTRLTVT.

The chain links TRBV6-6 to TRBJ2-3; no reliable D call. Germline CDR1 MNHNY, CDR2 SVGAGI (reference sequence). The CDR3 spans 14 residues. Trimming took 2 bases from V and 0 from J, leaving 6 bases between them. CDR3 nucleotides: TGTGCCAGCAGTTACGTCCAAAGCACAGATACGCAGTATTTT. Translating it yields CASSYVQSTDTQYF.

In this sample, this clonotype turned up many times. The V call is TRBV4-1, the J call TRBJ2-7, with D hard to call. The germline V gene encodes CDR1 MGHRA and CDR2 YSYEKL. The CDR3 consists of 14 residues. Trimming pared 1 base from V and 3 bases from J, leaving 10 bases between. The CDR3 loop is CASSQVLGYYEQYF. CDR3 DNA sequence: TGCGCCAGCAGCCAAGTCCTAGGGTACTACGAGCAGTACTTC.

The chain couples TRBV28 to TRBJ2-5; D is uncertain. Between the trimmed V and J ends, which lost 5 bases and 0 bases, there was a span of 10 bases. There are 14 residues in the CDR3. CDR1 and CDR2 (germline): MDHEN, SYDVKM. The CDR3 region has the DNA TGTGCCAGCAGTGTCCTCCCGTACCAAGAGACCCAGTACTTC. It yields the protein CASSVLPYQETQYF.

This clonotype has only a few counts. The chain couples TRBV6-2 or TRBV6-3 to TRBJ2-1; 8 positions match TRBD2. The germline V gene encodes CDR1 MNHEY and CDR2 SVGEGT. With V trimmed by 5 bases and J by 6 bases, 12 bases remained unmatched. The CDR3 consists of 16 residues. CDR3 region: CASSPPSGGLFNEQFF. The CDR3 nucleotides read TGTGCCAGCAGTCCCCCCAGCGGGGGACTTTTCAATGAGCAGTTCTTC.

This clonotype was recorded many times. The CDR3 region is CASTWGDEQFF. The CDR3 DNA follows: TGTGCCAGCACCTGGGGGGATGAGCAGTTCTTC. The V gene is TRBV6-1, the J gene TRBJ2-1, with D tentatively TRBD2 (6 bases). From germline, CDR1 is MNHNS and CDR2 SASEGT. This CDR3 is built from 11 residues. Trimming took off 7 bases at V and 8 bases at J, with 9 bases between the two ends.

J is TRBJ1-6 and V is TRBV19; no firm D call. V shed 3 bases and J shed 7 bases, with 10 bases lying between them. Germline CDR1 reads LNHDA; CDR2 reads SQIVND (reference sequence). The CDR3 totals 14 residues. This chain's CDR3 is CASSIPGANSPLHF. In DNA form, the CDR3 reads TGTGCCAGTAGTATCCCAGGAGCGAATTCACCCCTCCACTTT.

Here the CDR3 reads CASSNSGGAGFEQYV. DNA of the CDR3: TGTGCCAGCAGCAACAGCGGGGGGGCCGGGTTCGAGCAGTACGTC. The V gene is TRBV6-1, the J gene TRBJ2-7, with 10 positions matching TRBD2. The CDR3 consists of 15 residues. V lost 6 bases to trimming and J lost 6 bases; unmatched junction nucleotides: 11. Germline CDR1 MNHNS, CDR2 SASEGT.

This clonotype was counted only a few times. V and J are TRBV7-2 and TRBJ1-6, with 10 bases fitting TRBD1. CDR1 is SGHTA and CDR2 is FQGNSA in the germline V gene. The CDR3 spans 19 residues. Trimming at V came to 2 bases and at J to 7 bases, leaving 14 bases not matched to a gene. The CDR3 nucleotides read TGTGCCAGCAGCTTATTTCCGGGACAGGGGCCCCAAGGGAATTCACCCCTCCACTTT. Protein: CASSLFPGQGPQGNSPLHF.

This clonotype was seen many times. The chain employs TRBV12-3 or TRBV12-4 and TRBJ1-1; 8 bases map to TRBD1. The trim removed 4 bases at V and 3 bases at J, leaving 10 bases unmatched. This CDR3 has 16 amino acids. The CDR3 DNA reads TGTGCCAGCAGTTCAGGACAGGGTGGATGGGACACTGAAGCTTTCTTT. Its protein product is CASSSGQGGWDTEAFF.